This T cell receptor (beta chain) was recovered during a study of cytomegalovirus exposure and HLA in healthy donors. General study points: In vitro experiments confirmed that three CMV-associated chains were specific for CMV antigens. Investigators reported 150 to 200 TCR beta chains as tied to cytomegalovirus. For most TCR sequences rarity was the rule, although some public TCRs occurred in many donors.

CDR3 length: 14 amino acids. The V and J ends lost 5 bases and 10 bases, in that order; junction bases with no gene match: 7. Germline V gives CDR1 MNHEY, CDR2 SVGAGI. This clone was recorded once. The antigen remains unidentified. Profiled with immunoSEQ multiplex PCR; TCRdb holds only in-frame clones, not every one. The sample consists of a few hundred thousand clones, roughly 90% of them appearing once. The sample comprised PBMCs. This clonotype was sampled from a man aged 18 to 35 in good health and CMV-seropositive. The rearrangement joins TRBV6-5 to TRBJ2-2, with 10 bases lining up with TRBD1. CDR3 in amino acids: CASSGDRGRMELFF. In nucleotides, the CDR3 is TGTGCCAGCAGTGGAGACAGGGGGCGTATGGAGCTGTTTTTT.